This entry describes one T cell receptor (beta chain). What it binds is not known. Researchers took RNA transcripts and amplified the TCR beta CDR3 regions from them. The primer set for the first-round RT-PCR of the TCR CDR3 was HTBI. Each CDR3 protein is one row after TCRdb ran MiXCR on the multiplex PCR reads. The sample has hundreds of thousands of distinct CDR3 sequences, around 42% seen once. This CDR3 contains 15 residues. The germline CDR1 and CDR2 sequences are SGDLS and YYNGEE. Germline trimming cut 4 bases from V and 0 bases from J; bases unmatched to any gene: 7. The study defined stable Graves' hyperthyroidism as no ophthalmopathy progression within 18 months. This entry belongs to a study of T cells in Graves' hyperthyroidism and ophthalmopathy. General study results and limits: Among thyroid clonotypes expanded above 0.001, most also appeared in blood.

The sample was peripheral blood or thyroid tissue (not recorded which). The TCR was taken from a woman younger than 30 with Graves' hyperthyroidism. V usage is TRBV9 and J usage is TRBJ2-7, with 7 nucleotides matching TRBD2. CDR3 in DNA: TGTGCCAGCAGCCCCGGGGGGAAACGCTCCTACGAGCAGTACTTC. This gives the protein CASSPGGKRSYEQYF.